The 22 T cell receptor beta chains reported below all come from one sample, sequenced in a study of beta chain features in type 1 diabetes. cDNA synthesis used the whole RNA isolate, giving expressed TCRB sequences. Clones were sequenced by immunoSEQ multiplex PCR, and TCRdb holds only the in-frame ones, with some missing. Here the sample spans 900,000 or so clones, 15% to 20% being singletons. Sequenced material: naive CD4+ T cells from blood. These receptors were taken from a woman aged 18-29 years in good health.

This clone was seen a few times. This chain links TRBV5-1 with TRBJ1-1, with a tentative D call TRBD1 (5 bases). This CDR3 has 15 residues. Between the trimmed V and J ends, which lost 4 bases and 5 bases, there was a span of 18 bases. Germline assignment: CDR1 SGHRS and CDR2 YFSETQ. DNA of the CDR3: TGCGCCAGCAGCCCAACGACAGCCGCCGCGACTGAAGCTTTCTTT. Translation: CASSPTTAAATEAFF.

This clone was counted only a few times. V is TRBV11-2 and J is TRBJ2-3; D is unclear. This CDR3 contains 13 residues. V lost 6 bases and J 1 base, leaving 8 bases between the germline ends. Germline V gene lookup returns CDR1 SGHAT and CDR2 FQNNGV. CDR3 bases: TGTGCCAGCAGGCACATACGCACAGATACGCAGTATTTT. Amino acids: CASRHIRTDTQYF.

V usage is TRBV2 and J usage is TRBJ2-5, with 10 bases lining up with TRBD2. The germline V gene encodes CDR1 SNHLY and CDR2 FYNNEI. Unmatched junction bases numbered 7, after V lost 5 bases and J lost 1 base. This CDR3 comprises 16 residues. CDR3 sequence: CASSLIAGGPQETQYF. For the CDR3, the DNA is TGTGCCAGCAGTCTGATAGCGGGAGGACCCCAAGAGACCCAGTACTTC.

In its sample, this clone was seen a few times. This chain connects TRBV11-2 to TRBJ2-1; 13 bases are shared with TRBD2. Looked up from germline, CDR1 is SGHAT and CDR2 is FQNNGV. This CDR3 comprises 14 residues. The junction had 8 bases not matched to a gene; V was cut back by 5 bases and J by 13 bases. The CDR3 here is CASSAVGLAGIQFF. In DNA form, the CDR3 reads TGTGCCAGCAGCGCGGTGGGACTAGCGGGAATACAGTTCTTC.

The rearrangement uses TRBV19 and TRBJ2-5; 9 nucleotides line up with TRBD2. In germline, CDR1 is LNHDA, CDR2 SQIVND (reference sequence). This CDR3 has 18 amino acids. V lost 4 bases to trimming and J lost 2 bases; unmatched junction nucleotides: 14. CDR3 amino acids: CASSSGLAGPRHQETQYF. The CDR3 DNA sequence: TGTGCCAGTAGTAGTGGTCTAGCGGGGCCCAGGCATCAAGAGACCCAGTACTTC.

This clone was found a few times. The V and J genes are TRBV28 and TRBJ2-1; 10 bases match TRBD2. V lost 3 bases and J lost 10; bases outside the gene matches: 9. Germline V lookup: CDR1 MDHEN, CDR2 SYDVKM. CDR3 size: 15 residues. In DNA form, the CDR3 reads TGTGCCAGCAGTTTGGGGACTAGCGCCCCCCAGGAGCAGTTCTTC. Amino acids: CASSLGTSAPQEQFF.

This clone appeared a few times. V usage is TRBV5-1 and J usage is TRBJ2-3; D gene ambiguous. V lost 0 bases to trimming and J lost 2 bases, with 10 bases between them. Germline assignment: CDR1 SGHRS and CDR2 YFSETQ. This CDR3 region has 15 residues. For the CDR3, the DNA is TGCGCCAGCAGCTTGGACGGCGGAACCACAGATACGCAGTATTTT. Translating it yields CASSLDGGTTDTQYF. The entire variable domain, with the rest obtained from reference TRBV5-1 and TRBJ2-3, is as follows: KAGVTQTPRYLIKTRGQQVTLSCSPISGHRSVSWYQQTPGQGLQFLFEYFSETQRNKGNFPGRFSGRQFSNSRSEMNVSTLELGDSALYLCASSLDGGTTDTQYFGPGTRLTVL.

Remarks on this clone: At one boundary the junction diverges from the germline segment, which might be a read error. The chain combines TRBV10-2 with TRBJ1-1; D gene uncertain. CDR1 is WSHSY, CDR2 SAAADI, per germline. This CDR3 is 13 amino acids long. Written as DNA, the CDR3 is TGTGCCAGCAGTTACGGGGTGGCCACTGAAGCTTTCTTT. Translating gives CASSYGVATEAFF.

The gene calls are TRBV27 and TRBJ2-1; 9 nucleotides align to TRBD2. CDR1 and CDR2 from the germline V gene are MNHEY and SMNVEV (reference sequence). The CDR3 extends over 15 amino acids. J lost 6 bases, V lost 5 bases, and 8 bases had no gene match. CDR3 region: CASSQRTSVGNEQFF. For the CDR3, the DNA is TGTGCCAGCAGTCAAAGGACTAGCGTTGGCAATGAGCAGTTCTTC.

V and J are TRBV4-3 and TRBJ1-2; 9 positions match TRBD1. The CDR3 spans 15 residues. From germline, CDR1 is LGHNA and CDR2 YSLEER. The junction had 3 bases not matched to a gene; V was cut back by 1 base and J by 3 bases. For the CDR3, the DNA is TGCGCCAGCAGCCAAGGTACAGGGGGCCACTATGGCTACACCTTC. It yields the protein CASSQGTGGHYGYTF.

The CDR3 region has the DNA TGTGCCAGCCGGCGAGGGGGCTTTGGGGGAGATACGCAGTATTTT. Amino acid sequence: CASRRGGFGGDTQYF. The chain joins TRBV19 to TRBJ2-3; 7 bases map to TRBD1. The germline gives CDR1 LNHDA, CDR2 SQIVND (reference sequence). The CDR3 runs 15 residues. The J segment lost 5 bases and the V segment lost 9 bases, leaving 14 bases of the junction unmatched. Full variable domain (outside the CDR3, taken from reference TRBV19 and TRBJ2-3): DGGITQSPKYLFRKEGQNVTLSCEQNLNHDAMYWYRQDPGQGLRLIYYSQIVNDFQKGDIAEGYSVSREKKESFPLTVTSAQKNPTAFYLCASRRGGFGGDTQYFGPGTRLTVL.

V usage is TRBV5-6 and J usage is TRBJ2-1; 9 nucleotides agree with TRBD1. The CDR3 runs to 16 residues. Trimming cost V 1 base and J 1 base; bases outside gene matches: 3. Germline V gives CDR1 SGHDT, CDR2 YYEEEE. The CDR3 DNA is TGTGCCAGCAGCTTGCCCGGGACAGGGTCCTACAATGAGCAGTTCTTC. Residues: CASSLPGTGSYNEQFF.

This clone came up a few times. V usage is TRBV5-1 and J usage is TRBJ1-4, with TRBD1 matching 11 bases. Trimming removed 3 bases from V and 7 bases from J; junction bases left unmatched: 5. This CDR3 spans 15 amino acids. Germline lookup yields CDR1 SGHRS and CDR2 YFSETQ. For the CDR3, the DNA is TGCGCCAGCAGCTCAACCGGGACAGGGGGTGAAAAACTGTTTTTT. This encodes CASSSTGTGGEKLFF.

This clone has only a few counts. The chain recombines TRBV19 with TRBJ2-6, with D possibly being TRBD1 (5 bases). This CDR3 spans 16 amino acids. V lost 3 bases, J lost 0 bases, and 9 bases lay in between. CDR1 and CDR2 (germline): LNHDA, SQIVND (reference sequence). This CDR3 is CASSMSQGSGANVLTF. CDR3 bases: TGTGCCAGTAGTATGTCCCAGGGCTCTGGGGCCAACGTCCTGACTTTC.

The chain is built from TRBV19 and TRBJ2-5; 10 bases match TRBD1. Germline CDR1 reads LNHDA; CDR2 reads SQIVND (reference sequence). The CDR3 is made up of 13 amino acids. With 6 bases clipped from V and 4 bases from J, the junction kept 2 bases outside the gene matches. The CDR3 spells CASRDRGTETQYF. The CDR3 DNA reads TGTGCCAGTAGGGACAGGGGGACAGAGACCCAGTACTTC.

CDR3 DNA: TGCAGTGCTAGGGCAGGTTACCAGCAGTTCTTC. It codes for CSARAGYQQFF. V gene TRBV20-1 combines with J gene TRBJ2-1; D is uncertain. The CDR3 runs to 11 residues. The V gene lost 3 bases and the J gene lost 11 bases, with 11 bases spanning the gap. Germline lookup yields CDR1 DFQATT and CDR2 SNEGSKA (reference sequence).

This clone was observed a few times. The genes are TRBV18 and TRBJ2-1; D gene uncertain. The CDR3 loop spans 16 amino acids. From germline, CDR1 is KGHSH and CDR2 LQKENI. V shed 2 bases and J shed 3 bases, with 14 bases lying between them. The DNA for the CDR3 is TGTGCCAGCTCACCATCCCCTAGTACCGACTACAATGAGCAGTTCTTC. Amino acids: CASSPSPSTDYNEQFF. The full variable domain, completed using reference TRBV18 and TRBJ2-1, is NAGVMQNPRHLVRRRGQEARLRCSPMKGHSHVYWYRQLPEEGLKFMVYLQKENIIDESGMPKERFSAEFPKEGPSILRIQQVVRGDSAAYFCASSPSPSTDYNEQFFGPGTRLTVL.

This clone occurred many times. The chain uses TRBV14 and TRBJ1-4, with TRBD1 matching 7 bases. V gave up 4 bases and J gave up 10 bases; unmatched junction bases: 15. Germline V gives CDR1 SGHDN, CDR2 FVKESK. This CDR3 spans 16 amino acids. CDR3 nucleotides: TGTGCCAGCAGCCCACAACCCGGGGCCAACAGGGGAAAACTGTTTTTT. This gives the protein CASSPQPGANRGKLFF.

The chain couples TRBV7-8 to TRBJ2-7, with D tentatively TRBD2 (5 bases). The CDR3 covers 15 residues. With 0 bases removed from V and 1 base from J, the gap between germline ends came to 10 bases. CDR1 is SGHVS, CDR2 FQNEAQ, per germline. The CDR3 nucleotides are TGTGCCAGCAGCTTAGCGAGGGTTTCTTCCTACGAGCAGTACTTC. Protein product: CASSLARVSSYEQYF.

The chain's CDR3 is CASSQERGFTEAFF. The CDR3 nucleotides read TGCGCCAGCAGCCAAGAGAGGGGTTTCACTGAAGCTTTCTTT. V gene TRBV4-3 combines with J gene TRBJ1-1; D is possibly TRBD1 (5 bases). V lost 0 bases and J 4 bases, leaving 9 bases between the germline ends. The CDR3 extends over 14 amino acids. CDR1 is LGHNA and CDR2 is YSLEER in the germline V gene.

This chain connects TRBV6-6 to TRBJ1-5; D possibly corresponds to TRBD1 (5 bases). The V end was cut by 6 bases, the J end by 4 bases, with 10 bases between. Germline V gene lookup returns CDR1 MNHNY and CDR2 SVGAGI (reference sequence). The CDR3 length is 13 residues. The CDR3 DNA sequence: TGTGCCAGCAGCCGGGGGGGAAATCAGCCCCAGCATTTT. This sequence encodes CASSRGGNQPQHF.

The chain carries TRBV7-2 and TRBJ2-7; perhaps D is TRBD1 or TRBD2 (5 bases each). Trimming pared 1 base from V and 1 base from J, leaving 14 bases between. This CDR3 is 16 amino acids long. The germline V gene encodes CDR1 SGHTA and CDR2 FQGNSA. CDR3 in DNA: TGTGCCAGCAGCTTAGGTCCCGGGACGTCTTCCTACGAGCAGTACTTC. This encodes CASSLGPGTSSYEQYF.